This TCR beta chain was identified during a study of molecular identifiers for immune sequencing clone quantification. Study results and limitations: In naive cells, under 1% of molecules belonged to clones above 20 RNA copies, against over 97% in effector cells.

Bulk TCR libraries were made with methods that had been previously described and with listed TCR primers. TCRdb re-called the PCR reads through MiXCR, storing one row per CDR3 protein. The sample lists under 650,000 distinct CDR3 sequences, 20% occurring once. Naive CD8 T cells, phenotype CD8+CD4-CCR7+CD45RA+, were sorted. To note about this clonotype: Its antigen is not identified.

The clonotype comes from a human donor in good health. Some libraries in this study had Jurkat cell RNA spiked in. Sequenced sample: naive CD8+ T cells from blood, with Jurkat cell RNA spiked in. Subset given: FACS-sorted CD8+CD4-CCR7+CD45RA+ naive T cells.

For the CDR3, the DNA is TGTGCCAGCAGTCCAAGCTTTGGGCCTTCTGGGGCCAACGTCCTGACTTTC. Amino acid sequence: CASSPSFGPSGANVLTF. The V call is TRBV27, the J call TRBJ2-6, with D unclear. The CDR3 contains 17 residues. The V end lost 5 bases, the J end lost 1 base, and 15 bases lay between the germline ends. Germline lookup yields CDR1 MNHEY and CDR2 SMNVEV (reference sequence).